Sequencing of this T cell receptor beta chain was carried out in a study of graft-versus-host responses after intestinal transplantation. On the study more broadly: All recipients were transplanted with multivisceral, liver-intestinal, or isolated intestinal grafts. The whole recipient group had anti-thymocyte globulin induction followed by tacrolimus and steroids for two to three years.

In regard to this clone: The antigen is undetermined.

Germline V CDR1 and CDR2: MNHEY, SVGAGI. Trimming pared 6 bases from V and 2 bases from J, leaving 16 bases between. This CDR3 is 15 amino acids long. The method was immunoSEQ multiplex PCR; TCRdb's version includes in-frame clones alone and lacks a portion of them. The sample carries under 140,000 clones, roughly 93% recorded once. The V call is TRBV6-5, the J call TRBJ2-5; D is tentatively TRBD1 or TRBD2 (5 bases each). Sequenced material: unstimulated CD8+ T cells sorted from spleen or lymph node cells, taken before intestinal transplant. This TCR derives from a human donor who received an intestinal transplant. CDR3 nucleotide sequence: TGTGCCAGCAGCCCTACTGGGACCCTACAAGAGACCCAGTACTTC. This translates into CASSPTGTLQETQYF.